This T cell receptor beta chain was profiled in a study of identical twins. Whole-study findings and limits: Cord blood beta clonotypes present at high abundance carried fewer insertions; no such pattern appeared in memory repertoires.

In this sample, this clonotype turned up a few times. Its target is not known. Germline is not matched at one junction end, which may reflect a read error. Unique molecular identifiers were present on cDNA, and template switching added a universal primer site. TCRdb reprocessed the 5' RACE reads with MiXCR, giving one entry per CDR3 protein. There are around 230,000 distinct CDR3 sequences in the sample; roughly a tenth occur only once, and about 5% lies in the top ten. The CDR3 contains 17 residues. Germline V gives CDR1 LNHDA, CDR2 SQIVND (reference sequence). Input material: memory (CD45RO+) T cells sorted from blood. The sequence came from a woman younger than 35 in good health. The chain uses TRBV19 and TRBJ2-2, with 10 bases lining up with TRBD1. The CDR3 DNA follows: TGTGCCAGCAGTACCAAGGGACAGGGGAGGAACACCGGGGAGCTGTTTTTT. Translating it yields CASSTKGQGRNTGELFF.